These 6 T cell receptor beta chains share one sample of origin, sequenced in a study of CD8+CD57+ T cells in acquired aplastic anemia. It was genomic DNA that served as the template for profiling TCR beta VDJ and CDR3. MiXCR, run by TCRdb on the reads, gives a single entry per CDR3 protein. The table records a few hundred thousand distinct CDR3 sequences, 55% to 65% of them present only once. The specimen sequenced was sorted CD4+, CD8+, or CD8+CD57+ T cells (not recorded which) from PBMCs. The receptors stem from a human donor with severe aplastic anemia or a healthy control (not recorded which).

This clonotype has ten or more counts. Here the CDR3 reads CASSVQRGYGYTF. DNA of the CDR3: TGTGCCAGTAGTGTACAGAGAGGGTATGGCTACACCTTC. V gene TRBV19 combines with J gene TRBJ1-2, with unresolved D. With 5 bases removed from V and 5 bases from J, the gap between germline ends came to 12 bases. Looked up from germline, CDR1 is LNHDA and CDR2 is SQIVND (reference sequence). This CDR3 is 13 amino acids long.

This clonotype was counted many times. This rearrangement joins TRBV6-1 to TRBJ1-4, with D possibly being TRBD1 (5 bases). V was clipped by 4 bases and J by 7 bases, with 13 bases between them. Germline-derived CDR1 and CDR2 are MNHNS and SASEGT. The CDR3 runs 14 residues. CDR3 protein: CASSGGGIVEKLFF. Here the CDR3 DNA reads TGTGCCAGCAGTGGGGGGGGGATTGTTGAAAAACTGTTTTTT.

The rearrangement joins TRBV30 to TRBJ1-4; 7 positions agree with TRBD1. Germline values: CDR1 GTSNPN, CDR2 SVGIG (reference sequence). CDR3 length equals 17 residues. Germline trimming cut 2 bases from V and 5 bases from J; bases unmatched to any gene: 14. The CDR3: CAWSSTPGGFLNEKLFF. CDR3 nucleotide sequence: TGTGCCTGGAGTTCAACCCCAGGGGGGTTCCTAAATGAAAAACTGTTTTTT.

The chain links TRBV7-3 to TRBJ2-2; no firm D call. Germline CDR1 SGHTA, CDR2 FQGTGA. This CDR3 contains 15 residues. Trimming stripped 5 bases from V and 1 base from J, with 11 bases between. The CDR3 DNA follows: TGTGCCAGCAGCCCCGGACCCCAGAACACCGGGGAGCTGTTTTTT. It is translated as CASSPGPQNTGELFF.

V and J are TRBV7-9 and TRBJ1-2; the D gene is possibly TRBD1 (6 bases). Germline CDR1 SEHNR, CDR2 FQNEAQ (reference sequence). The CDR3 totals 15 residues. V shed 5 bases and J shed 8 bases, with 21 bases lying between them. CDR3 loop: CASSLVDSWDEGYTF. In DNA, the CDR3 is TGTGCCAGCAGCCTCGTGGACAGTTGGGACGAAGGCTACACCTTC.

This clonotype was recorded many times. The CDR3 spells CASSPRGLAGSYNEQFF. In DNA, the CDR3 is TGTGCCAGTAGTCCCCGGGGACTAGCGGGATCGTACAATGAGCAGTTCTTC. The V and J genes are TRBV19 and TRBJ2-1; 13 positions match TRBD2. The germline CDR1 and CDR2 sequences are LNHDA and SQIVND (reference sequence). The length of the CDR3 is 17 residues. J gave up 4 bases and V 5 bases, and 8 bases lay outside the gene matches.